This T cell receptor beta chain stems from a study of blood T cell repertoires in COVID-19. Overall study: Acute-phase and convalescent COVID-19 samples originated in the United States, Italy and Spain. T cells, B-cell-depleted T cells, or PBMCs supplied cDNA or gDNA.

This clone was recorded a few times. Authors' analysis steps: Estimates of nucleated cell counts were drawn from the amplification of reference gene primers. TCRdb's copy holds only in-frame clones and misses some; the assay was immunoSEQ multiplex PCR. Clonal size and the V and J genes are those of that table, whereas D and trimming came from the DNA. This table has about 100,000 clones, 88% appearing once. There are 15 residues in the CDR3. The germline gives CDR1 MDHEN, CDR2 SYDVKM. The V and J ends lost 10 bases and 0 bases respectively, with 16 bases between them. The specimen sequenced was peripheral blood. This chain joins TRBV28 and TRBJ1-5; weak D call: TRBD1 (6 bases). The receptor was derived from a woman between 55 and 75 years old with acute or convalescent COVID-19. This CDR3 is CATTGQSLSNQPQHF. CDR3 DNA: TGTGCCACGACAGGACAGTCCCTTAGCAATCAGCCCCAGCATTTT.